The 23 T cell receptor beta chains in this list originate from one sample, sequenced in a study of blood T cell repertoires in COVID-19. Method: immunoSEQ multiplex PCR; TCRdb's copy keeps in-frame clones and lacks some. The sample yields about 250,000 clones, about 89% seen once. Source material: peripheral blood. These receptor sequences come from an older woman who had recovered from COVID-19.

This chain connects TRBV28 to TRBJ2-1; 10 nucleotides match TRBD1. Germline values: CDR1 MDHEN, CDR2 SYDVKM. V shed 4 bases and J 11 bases; nucleotides not matched to a gene: 17. This CDR3 region has 17 residues. DNA for the CDR3: TGTGCCAGCAGTTCAGGTCTCGGGACAGGGGTTCCGCTCCAGCAGTTCTTC. Protein product: CASSSGLGTGVPLQQFF.

The rearrangement links TRBV4-2 to TRBJ1-4; TRBD1 agrees at 8 bases. Looked up from germline, CDR1 is LGHNA and CDR2 is YNFKEQ. The CDR3 extends over 13 amino acids. The trim removed 1 base at V and 15 bases at J, leaving 7 bases unmatched. The CDR3, as DNA: TGTGCCAGCAGCCAAGTGGCGGACAGGGTGGTGTTTTTT. Its translation is CASSQVADRVVFF.

This clone has just one count. This chain uses TRBV10-2 with TRBJ2-1; no clear D. The V end was cut by 10 bases, the J end by 0 bases, with 13 bases between. The CDR3 runs to 14 residues. Germline V gives CDR1 WSHSY, CDR2 SAAADI. The CDR3 DNA reads TGCGCCACCCATCTTGAGAGCTCCTACAATGAGCAGTTCTTC. It codes for CATHLESSYNEQFF.

This clone was seen a few times. V is TRBV19 and J is TRBJ2-7, with 7 bases fitting TRBD1. This CDR3 has 14 amino acids. The junction had 6 bases not matched to a gene; V was cut back by 5 bases and J by 2 bases. Germline loops: CDR1 LNHDA, CDR2 SQIVND (reference sequence). In DNA form, the CDR3 reads TGTGCCAGTAGTGTCGACAGGGCAACCTACGAGCAGTACTTC. This translates into CASSVDRATYEQYF.

The J gene is TRBJ2-5, the V gene TRBV5-4; 11 bases agree with TRBD2. Germline V gene lookup returns CDR1 SGHNT and CDR2 YYREEE (reference sequence). The CDR3 has 15 residues. V lost 3 bases to trimming and J lost 4 bases; unmatched junction nucleotides: 5. CDR3 loop: CASSSQLAGVETQYF. CDR3 DNA: TGTGCCAGCAGCTCCCAACTAGCGGGGGTAGAGACCCAGTACTTC.

The genes are TRBV21-1 and TRBJ2-1; TRBD1, as called in the table, went unchecked against the DNA. TRBV21-1 is recorded as a pseudogene. This CDR3 is built from 16 residues. For the CDR3, the DNA is TGTGCCAGCAGCAAAGAGACACACCCTCCTAACAATGAGCAGTTCTTC. This gives the protein CASSKETHPPNNEQFF.

The V gene is TRBV28, the J gene TRBJ1-2, with D unresolved. This CDR3 has 11 amino acids. V lost 4 bases and J lost 8, with 8 bases in between. Per the germline V gene, CDR1 is MDHEN and CDR2 is SYDVKM. The CDR3 reads CASSYYVGYTF. The CDR3 DNA reads TGTGCCAGCAGTTACTATGTGGGCTACACCTTC.

The V call is TRBV28, the J call TRBJ1-5; D is perhaps TRBD1 (6 bases). The CDR3 spans 13 residues. Germline CDR1 is MDHEN and CDR2 is SYDVKM. Trimming pared 10 bases from V and 14 bases from J, leaving 24 bases between. CDR3 residues: CATLDPERGNEHF. The CDR3 coding sequence is TGTGCCACCTTGGACCCCGAGAGGGGGAACGAGCATTTT.

This clone was recorded a few times. CDR3 sequence (DNA): TGTGCCAGCAGTCCCCCGGGATTTAACTATGGCTACACCTTC. This encodes CASSPPGFNYGYTF. The chain couples TRBV6-2 or TRBV6-3 to TRBJ1-2; D unresolved. The ends were cut back, 5 bases at V and 1 base at J, with 11 bases in the middle. The germline gives CDR1 MNHEY, CDR2 SVGEGT. CDR3 length equals 14 residues.

This chain uses TRBV4-1 with TRBJ1-5; D remains unclear. Germline V gives CDR1 MGHRA, CDR2 YSYEKL. CDR3 length: 14 amino acids. The germline V and J ends were trimmed by 4 bases and 4 bases, with 11 bases remaining between them. CDR3 region: CASSRLEVNQPQHF. DNA for the CDR3: TGCGCCAGCAGCCGTCTCGAGGTAAATCAGCCCCAGCATTTT.

This chain joins TRBV6-1 and TRBJ2-5, with TRBD2 matching 8 bases. The CDR3 extends over 18 amino acids. The trim removed 3 bases at V and 4 bases at J, leaving 16 bases unmatched. CDR1 and CDR2 from the germline V gene are MNHNS and SASEGT. This CDR3 is CASSDLGLAQLKGETQYF. The CDR3 DNA follows: TGTGCCAGCAGTGATCTCGGACTAGCTCAGCTTAAGGGAGAGACCCAGTACTTC.

The J gene is TRBJ1-6, the V gene TRBV6-2 or TRBV6-3; TRBD1 matches at 7 bases. Trimming took 5 bases from V and 8 from J; bases not matched to a gene: 9. The CDR3 has 15 amino acids. CDR1 MNHEY and CDR2 SVGEGT come from the germline V gene. DNA for the CDR3: TGTGCCAGCAGTCGCGGACAGGAAAATTATTCACCCCTCCACTTT. Translation gives CASSRGQENYSPLHF.

The chain joins TRBV13 to TRBJ2-3; 8 nucleotides agree with TRBD2. The J segment lost 3 bases and the V segment lost 0 bases, leaving 8 bases of the junction unmatched. This CDR3 region has 17 residues. The germline gives CDR1 PRHDT, CDR2 FYEKMQ (reference sequence). CDR3 sequence: CASSLGLGAGGTDTQYF. The CDR3 DNA is TGTGCCAGCAGCTTAGGCCTCGGGGCGGGGGGTACAGATACGCAGTATTTT.

This chain uses TRBV7-3 with TRBJ2-2, with 7 bases aligning to TRBD2. The CDR3 contains 15 residues. Germline V gene data show CDR1 as SGHTA and CDR2 as FQGTGA. After removal of 3 bases from V and 2 bases from J, the junction contained 3 bases not matched to a gene. The CDR3 sequence: CASSLGLPNTGELFF. In nucleotides, the CDR3 is TGTGCCAGCAGCTTGGGACTACCTAACACCGGGGAGCTGTTTTTT.

This sequence joins TRBV6-2 or TRBV6-3 and TRBJ1-6; tentatively, D is TRBD1 (5 bases). CDR1 is MNHEY and CDR2 is SVGEGT in the germline V gene. The V end lost 0 bases, the J end lost 0 bases, and 12 bases lay between the germline ends. This CDR3 has 18 amino acids. CDR3 loop: CASSYSMRGGSYNSPLHF. The CDR3 region has the DNA TGTGCCAGCAGTTACTCGATGAGGGGAGGCTCCTATAATTCACCCCTCCACTTT.

The chain employs TRBV4-1 and TRBJ2-6; 12 bases map to TRBD2. Germline CDR1 and CDR2: MGHRA and YSYEKL. Unmatched junction bases numbered 7, after V lost 1 base and J lost 0 bases. The CDR3 runs to 20 residues. CDR3 sequence reads: CASSQGLAGVQHSGANVLTF. In nucleotides, the CDR3 is TGCGCCAGCAGCCAAGGACTAGCGGGAGTTCAGCACTCTGGGGCCAACGTCCTGACTTTC.

The J gene is TRBJ2-1, the V gene TRBV19; D gene ambiguous. The ends were cut back, 6 bases at V and 6 bases at J, with 6 bases in the middle. The germline gives CDR1 LNHDA, CDR2 SQIVND (reference sequence). The CDR3 has 11 amino acids. This CDR3 reads CASRNTNEQFF. The DNA of the CDR3 is TGTGCCAGTAGAAACACCAATGAGCAGTTCTTC.

CDR3 DNA sequence: TGTGCCAGCAGTGAACTCCTCGTCAGGGCCAGGAGCTACGAGCAGTACTTC. This translates into CASSELLVRARSYEQYF. The V call is TRBV6-1, the J call TRBJ2-7, with D possibly TRBD1 on 5 matching bases. The germline CDR1 and CDR2 sequences are MNHNS and SASEGT. The V and J ends lost 2 bases and 3 bases respectively, with 20 bases between them. This CDR3 region has 17 residues.

This sequence joins TRBV3-1 (or the pseudogene TRBV3-2) and TRBJ1-2; TRBD1 agrees at 9 bases. Losses at the gene ends were 1 base for V and 6 bases for J; bases not matched to a gene: 3. Germline V gene data show CDR1 as LGHDT and CDR2 as YNNKEL (reference sequence). The CDR3 has 14 residues. Here the CDR3 reads CASSQVQGADGYTF. The CDR3 bases are TGTGCCAGCAGCCAAGTACAGGGGGCCGATGGCTACACCTTC.

The genes are TRBV7-3 and TRBJ1-1; D may be TRBD1 (6 bases). This CDR3 has 17 amino acids. With 5 bases removed from V and 3 bases from J, the gap between germline ends came to 22 bases. Germline V lookup: CDR1 SGHTA, CDR2 FQGTGA. The CDR3 protein is CASSRATGLAGDTEAFF. The CDR3 nucleotides read TGTGCCAGCAGCCGAGCTACAGGGCTCGCTGGGGACACTGAAGCTTTCTTT.

V usage is TRBV27 and J usage is TRBJ2-1, with 9 bases matching TRBD1. The CDR3 spans 15 residues. V trimming: 9 bases; J trimming: 9 bases; junction bases outside the gene matches: 15. Germline CDR1 and CDR2: MNHEY and SMNVEV (reference sequence). This CDR3 is CASQNVGQGTGEQFF. Written as DNA, the CDR3 is TGTGCCAGTCAGAATGTAGGACAGGGGACGGGTGAGCAGTTCTTC.

The chain couples TRBV13 to TRBJ2-1; 8 nucleotides agree with TRBD2. The CDR3 loop spans 15 amino acids. V dropped 4 bases and J dropped 8; count of bases not matched to a gene: 10. Germline V CDR1 and CDR2: PRHDT, FYEKMQ (reference sequence). DNA of the CDR3: TGTGCCAGCAGCTCCGGACTAGCCGTTCCCGATGAGCAGTTCTTC. Protein: CASSSGLAVPDEQFF.

This clone has a single count. This chain connects TRBV27 to TRBJ2-7, with 8 bases matching TRBD1. The CDR3 runs 13 residues. Per the germline V gene, CDR1 is MNHEY and CDR2 is SMNVEV (reference sequence). V shed 7 bases, J shed 5 bases, and the junction held 7 bases outside the gene matches. The CDR3 protein is CASTRTGSHEQYF. Here the CDR3 DNA reads TGTGCCAGCACCCGGACAGGGTCGCACGAGCAGTACTTC.